The 21 T cell receptor beta chains presented below share a single source sample, sequenced in a study of cytomegalovirus exposure and HLA in healthy donors. Repertoires were generated with immunoSEQ multiplex PCR, while TCRdb's copy carries only in-frame clones and drops some. Of 150,000 to 200,000 clones in the sample, approximately 87% are singletons; the top ten hold 1.4%. The sample was PBMCs. The source of these receptors is a woman aged 25 to 45 in good health and CMV-seronegative.

This clone was seen only once. V usage is TRBV9 and J usage is TRBJ2-5; D may be TRBD2 (7 bases). The CDR3 totals 14 residues. Looked up from germline, CDR1 is SGDLS and CDR2 is YYNGEE. Trimming shortened V by 0 bases and J by 5 bases, and 11 bases separated the two germline ends. CDR3 DNA: TGTGCCAGCAGCGTAGGGGGGGGCTGGGAGACCCAGTACTTC. Protein sequence: CASSVGGGWETQYF.

J is TRBJ2-1 and V is TRBV27; 12 positions match TRBD2. V lost 6 bases, J lost 8 bases, and 14 bases stayed unmatched. Germline V gives CDR1 MNHEY, CDR2 SMNVEV (reference sequence). CDR3 length equals 17 residues. CDR3 region: CASSLIPGLAGNDEQFF. In nucleotides, the CDR3 is TGTGCCAGCAGCCTTATCCCCGGACTAGCGGGGAACGATGAGCAGTTCTTC.

The V gene is TRBV7-8, the J gene TRBJ2-1, with TRBD1 matching 7 bases. This CDR3 has 14 residues. After removal of 5 bases from V and 5 bases from J, the junction contained 6 bases not matched to a gene. CDR1 and CDR2 from the germline V gene are SGHVS and FQNEAQ. In DNA form, the CDR3 reads TGTGCCAGCAGCCAAGGGACAGCCGACAATGAGCAGTTCTTC. It encodes CASSQGTADNEQFF.

The chain carries TRBV21-1 and TRBJ1-1; the D call TRBD1 from the table was never checked on the DNA. TRBV21-1 is described as a pseudogene. The CDR3 contains 13 residues. The CDR3 coding sequence is TGTGCCGGGAAAAACAGGGGGACCACTGAAGCTTTCTTT. The encoded protein is CAGKNRGTTEAFF.

This chain connects TRBV11-2 to TRBJ1-4, with D perhaps matching TRBD1 (6 bases). The CDR3 loop spans 18 amino acids. Germline V CDR1 and CDR2: SGHAT, FQNNGV. The V end lost 5 bases, the J end lost 8 bases, and 27 bases lay between the germline ends. CDR3 sequence: CASSPAYPLGRGDEKLFF. For the CDR3, the DNA is TGTGCCAGCAGCCCGGCATATCCCCTGGGCAGGGGAGACGAAAAACTGTTTTTT. The complete variable domain, with remaining parts taken from reference TRBV11-2 and TRBJ1-4, reads EAGVAQSPRYKIIEKRQSVAFWCNPISGHATLYWYQQILGQGPKLLIQFQNNGVVDDSQLPKDRFSAERLKGVDSTLKIQPAKLEDSAVYLCASSPAYPLGRGDEKLFFGSGTQLSVL.

The chain links TRBV5-1 to TRBJ2-7, with a possible D match to TRBD2 (6 bases). Trimming removed 0 bases from V and 4 bases from J, with 14 bases in between. There are 15 residues in the CDR3. The germline CDR1 and CDR2 sequences are SGHRS and YFSETQ. The CDR3 reads CASSLASASVYEQYF. CDR3 nucleotides: TGCGCCAGCAGCTTGGCCTCGGCTAGCGTTTACGAGCAGTACTTC. The variable domain in full, with the rest retrieved from reference TRBV5-1 and TRBJ2-7, is KAGVTQTPRYLIKTRGQQVTLSCSPISGHRSVSWYQQTPGQGLQFLFEYFSETQRNKGNFPGRFSGRQFSNSRSEMNVSTLELGDSALYLCASSLASASVYEQYFGPGTRLTVT.

This clone was detected only once. V is TRBV2 and J is TRBJ1-5; 8 nucleotides align to TRBD1. CDR1 and CDR2 (germline): SNHLY, FYNNEI. The CDR3 consists of 16 residues. Trimming removed 6 bases from V and 2 bases from J; junction bases left unmatched: 9. This chain's CDR3 is CASRGQGRLGNQPQHF. CDR3 nucleotide sequence: TGTGCCAGCAGAGGACAGGGAAGGTTAGGCAATCAGCCCCAGCATTTT.

The chain combines TRBV7-6 with TRBJ1-6; possibly TRBD1 for D (5 bases). This CDR3 spans 14 amino acids. Germline V lookup: CDR1 SGHVS, CDR2 FNYEAQ. Between the trimmed V and J ends, which lost 0 bases and 7 bases, there was a span of 7 bases. The CDR3 DNA reads as TGTGCCAGCAGCTTAGCAGGGGTGAATTCACCCCTCCACTTT. This gives the protein CASSLAGVNSPLHF.

The chain has TRBV7-2 and TRBJ2-2; no clear D gene. The length of the CDR3 is 14 residues. V dropped 5 bases and J dropped 5 bases, with 12 bases sitting between them. Germline V gene sequence: CDR1 SGHTA, CDR2 FQGNSA. In nucleotides, the CDR3 is TGTGCCAGCAGCACCCACCGCCTAACCGGGGAGCTGTTTTTT. It yields the protein CASSTHRLTGELFF.

V is TRBV6-1 and J is TRBJ2-7; D is uncertain. The CDR3 runs to 12 residues. V was trimmed by 7 bases and J by 1 base, leaving 8 bases between them. Germline V gene lookup returns CDR1 MNHNS and CDR2 SASEGT. The CDR3 bases are TGTGCCAGCATACAGCTTTCCTACGAGCAGTACTTC. The encoded protein is CASIQLSYEQYF.

This chain connects TRBV7-8 to TRBJ1-6, with 9 bases matching TRBD1. This CDR3 spans 16 amino acids. With 1 base clipped from V and 7 bases from J, the junction kept 5 bases outside the gene matches. Germline-derived CDR1 and CDR2 are SGHVS and FQNEAQ. The CDR3 is CASSLGGQGTNSPLHF. The CDR3 nucleotides read TGTGCCAGCAGCTTAGGGGGACAGGGCACGAATTCACCCCTCCACTTT.

The rearrangement uses TRBV5-4 and TRBJ2-5; maybe TRBD1 (5 bases). Germline CDR1 is SGHNT and CDR2 is YYREEE (reference sequence). V lost 4 bases to trimming and J lost 5 bases, with 24 bases between them. The CDR3 has 17 amino acids. CDR3 in amino acids: CASSSPSLGVLGETQYF. CDR3 nucleotide sequence: TGTGCCAGCAGCAGCCCTTCATTAGGGGTCCTCGGGGAGACCCAGTACTTC.

The chain links TRBV10-3 to TRBJ1-5, with 8 nucleotides matching TRBD1. The CDR3 is 16 residues long. Germline V gene data show CDR1 as ENHRY and CDR2 as SYGVKD. The J segment lost 6 bases and the V segment lost 4 bases, leaving 11 bases of the junction unmatched. Here the CDR3 reads CAISGGQGGSGQPQHF. CDR3 nucleotides: TGTGCCATCAGTGGAGGACAGGGAGGGTCGGGTCAGCCCCAGCATTTT.

V usage is TRBV11-2 and J usage is TRBJ1-4; no reliable D call. Trimming pared 5 bases from V and 5 bases from J, leaving 18 bases between. The CDR3 totals 16 residues. CDR1 and CDR2 (germline): SGHAT, FQNNGV. CDR3 sequence reads: CASSPTMVTWNEKLFF. Written as DNA, the CDR3 is TGTGCCAGCAGCCCAACCATGGTGACATGGAATGAAAAACTGTTTTTT.

The genes are TRBV18 and TRBJ1-2, with TRBD1 matching over 7 bases. CDR1 and CDR2 from the germline V gene are KGHSH and LQKENI. Losses at the gene ends were 5 bases for V and 7 bases for J; bases not matched to a gene: 10. The CDR3 runs to 14 residues. In DNA form, the CDR3 reads TGTGCCAGCTCAAAGCGACAGGGTGAACTTGGCTACACCTTC. Encoded protein: CASSKRQGELGYTF.

The rearrangement uses TRBV9 and TRBJ1-4; the match to TRBD1 covers 7 bases. Germline loops: CDR1 SGDLS, CDR2 YYNGEE. The CDR3 is made up of 15 amino acids. V trimming: 0 bases; J trimming: 4 bases; junction bases outside the gene matches: 3. The CDR3 sequence: CASSVGTGVNEKLFF. The CDR3 coding sequence is TGTGCCAGCAGCGTAGGCACAGGGGTTAATGAAAAACTGTTTTTT.

This clone was detected only once. The J gene is TRBJ1-5, the V gene TRBV5-6; maybe TRBD1 (6 bases). Germline values: CDR1 SGHDT, CDR2 YYEEEE. V was pared by 3 bases and J by 3 bases, with 10 bases between. The CDR3 extends over 14 amino acids. CDR3 coding DNA: TGTGCCAGCAGCTCAACAGGGTCCAATCAGCCCCAGCATTTT. It translates to CASSSTGSNQPQHF.

The rearrangement joins TRBV11-2 to TRBJ2-7; 7 nucleotides match TRBD1. The CDR3 is made up of 15 amino acids. Germline CDR1 reads SGHAT; CDR2 reads FQNNGV. V shed 5 bases, J shed 3 bases, and the junction held 10 bases outside the gene matches. The CDR3 is CASSTRTGSLYEQYF. CDR3 in DNA: TGTGCCAGCAGCACCCGGACAGGAAGCCTCTACGAGCAGTACTTC.

The chain couples TRBV27 to TRBJ2-2, with D tentatively TRBD2 (5 bases). Germline loops: CDR1 MNHEY, CDR2 SMNVEV (reference sequence). Trimming removed 2 bases at V and 4 bases at J, with 8 bases between. The CDR3 runs 14 residues. The CDR3 is CASSLTAGTGELFF. The CDR3, as DNA: TGTGCCAGCAGTTTAACGGCGGGCACCGGGGAGCTGTTTTTT.

This rearrangement joins TRBV6-1 to TRBJ2-7, with 8 bases fitting TRBD1. Trimming cost V 3 bases and J 5 bases; bases outside gene matches: 9. Germline CDR1 is MNHNS and CDR2 is SASEGT. CDR3 length equals 15 residues. Here the CDR3 DNA reads TGTGCCAGCAGTGAGCAGGACAGGGTCAACAACGAGCAGTACTTC. Protein product: CASSEQDRVNNEQYF.

V usage is TRBV14 and J usage is TRBJ1-1, with TRBD1 matching over 8 bases. The CDR3 runs to 15 residues. Germline CDR1 SGHDN, CDR2 FVKESK. The V segment lost 1 base and the J segment 5 bases; nucleotides outside the gene matches: 6. The CDR3 DNA reads as TGTGCCAGCAGCCAAGGAACAGGGGGTGGTACTGAAGCTTTCTTT. Translated: CASSQGTGGGTEAFF.